This T cell receptor (beta chain) was captured in a study of molecular identifiers for immune sequencing clone quantification. Study outcomes and limitations: Clones of above 20 RNA copies carried over 97% of effector molecules; in naive cells they carried under 1%.

The table lists this clonotype with a few counts. Its antigen is not identified. The germline CDR1 and CDR2 sequences are SGHDN and FVKESK. V was pared by 5 bases and J by 0 bases, with 10 bases between. The CDR3 has 14 residues. One entry per CDR3 protein, called by TCRdb with MiXCR from the PCR reads. The table lists 62,000 or so distinct CDR3 sequences, 15% to 20% of them singletons. What was sequenced was naive CD8+ T cells from blood, with Jurkat cell RNA spiked in. Subset reported: FACS-sorted CD8+CD4-CCR7+CD45RA+ naive T cells. This receptor was obtained from a human donor in good health. Some libraries in this study had Jurkat cell RNA spiked in. The J gene is TRBJ1-1, the V gene TRBV14; no reliable D call. CDR3 DNA: TGTGCCAGCAGCAGTAGTTTAATGAACACTGAAGCTTTCTTT. Translated, it gives CASSSSLMNTEAFF.